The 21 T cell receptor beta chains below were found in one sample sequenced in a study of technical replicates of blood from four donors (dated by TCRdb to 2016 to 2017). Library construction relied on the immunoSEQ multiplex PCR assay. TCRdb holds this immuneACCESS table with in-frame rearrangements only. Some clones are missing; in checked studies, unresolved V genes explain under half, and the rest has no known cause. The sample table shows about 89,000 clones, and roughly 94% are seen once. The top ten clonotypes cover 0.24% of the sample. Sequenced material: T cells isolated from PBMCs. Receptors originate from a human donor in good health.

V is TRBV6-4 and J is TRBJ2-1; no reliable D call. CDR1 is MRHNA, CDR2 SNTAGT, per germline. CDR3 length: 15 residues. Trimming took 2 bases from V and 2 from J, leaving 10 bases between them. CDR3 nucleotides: TGTGCCAGCAGTGACGCGGCTGCGGCCTACAATGAGCAGTTCTTC. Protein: CASSDAAAAYNEQFF.

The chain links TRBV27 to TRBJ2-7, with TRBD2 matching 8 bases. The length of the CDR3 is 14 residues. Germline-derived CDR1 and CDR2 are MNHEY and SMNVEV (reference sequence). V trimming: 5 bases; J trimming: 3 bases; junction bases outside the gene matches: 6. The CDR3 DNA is TGTGCCAGCAGTGTAAGCGGGGGATTCTACGAGCAGTACTTC. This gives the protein CASSVSGGFYEQYF.

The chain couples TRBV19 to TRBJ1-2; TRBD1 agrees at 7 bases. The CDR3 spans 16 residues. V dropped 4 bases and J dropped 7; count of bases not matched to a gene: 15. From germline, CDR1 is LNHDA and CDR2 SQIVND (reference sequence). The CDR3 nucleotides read TGTGCCAGTAGTACCCGCGGGCGGACAGGCCTCGGTGGCTACACCTTC. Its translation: CASSTRGRTGLGGYTF.

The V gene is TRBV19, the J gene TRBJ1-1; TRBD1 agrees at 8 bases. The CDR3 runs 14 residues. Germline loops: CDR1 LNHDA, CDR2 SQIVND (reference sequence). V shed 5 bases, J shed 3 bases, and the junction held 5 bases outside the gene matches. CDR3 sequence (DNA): TGTGCCAGTAGTGTCACAGGGGGAGACACTGAAGCTTTCTTT. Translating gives CASSVTGGDTEAFF.

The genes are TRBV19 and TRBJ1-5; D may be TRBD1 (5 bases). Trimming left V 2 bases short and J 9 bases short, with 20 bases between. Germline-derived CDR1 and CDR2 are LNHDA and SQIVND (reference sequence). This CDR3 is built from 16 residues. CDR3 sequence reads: CASSISLRMKGLPQHF. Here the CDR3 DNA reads TGTGCCAGTAGTATATCGCTCCGGATGAAGGGGTTGCCCCAGCATTTT.

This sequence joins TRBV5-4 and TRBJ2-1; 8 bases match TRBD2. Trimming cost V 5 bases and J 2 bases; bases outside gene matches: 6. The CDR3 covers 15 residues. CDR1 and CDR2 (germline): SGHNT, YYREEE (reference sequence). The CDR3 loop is CASSILAGPYNEQFF. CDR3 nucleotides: TGTGCCAGCAGTATTCTAGCGGGCCCCTACAATGAGCAGTTCTTC.

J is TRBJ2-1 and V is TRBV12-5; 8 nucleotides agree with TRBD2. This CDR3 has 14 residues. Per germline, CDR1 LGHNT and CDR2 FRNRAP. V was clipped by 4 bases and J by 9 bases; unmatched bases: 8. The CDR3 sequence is CASGWGTRTGEQFF. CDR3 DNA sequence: TGTGCTAGTGGTTGGGGGACTAGGACCGGTGAGCAGTTCTTC. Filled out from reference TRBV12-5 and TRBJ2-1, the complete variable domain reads DARVTQTPRHKVTEMGQEVTMRCQPILGHNTVFWYRQTMMQGLELLAYFRNRAPLDDSGMPKDRFSAEMPDATLATLKIQPSEPRDSAVYFCASGWGTRTGEQFFGPGTRLTVL.

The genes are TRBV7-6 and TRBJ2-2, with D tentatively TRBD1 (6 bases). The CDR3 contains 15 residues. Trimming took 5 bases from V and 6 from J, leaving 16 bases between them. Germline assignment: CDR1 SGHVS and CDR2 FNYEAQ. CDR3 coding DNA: TGTGCCAGCAGCCCACGAGGGACACCGGCCGGGGAGCTGTTTTTT. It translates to CASSPRGTPAGELFF.

The CDR3, as DNA: TGTGCCAGCAGCGGTTATAGCAACACCGGGGAGCTGTTTTTT. It translates to CASSGYSNTGELFF. This chain connects TRBV7-2 to TRBJ2-2; no reliable D call. Trimming removed 5 bases from V and 2 bases from J, with 9 bases in between. The CDR3 extends over 14 amino acids. The germline gives CDR1 SGHTA, CDR2 FQGNSA.

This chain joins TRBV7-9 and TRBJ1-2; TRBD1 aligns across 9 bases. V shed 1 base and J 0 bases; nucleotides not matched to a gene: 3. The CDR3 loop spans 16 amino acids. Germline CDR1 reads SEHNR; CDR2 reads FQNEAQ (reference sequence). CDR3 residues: CASSLVGQGANYGYTF. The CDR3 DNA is TGTGCCAGCAGCTTAGTGGGACAGGGAGCTAACTATGGCTACACCTTC.

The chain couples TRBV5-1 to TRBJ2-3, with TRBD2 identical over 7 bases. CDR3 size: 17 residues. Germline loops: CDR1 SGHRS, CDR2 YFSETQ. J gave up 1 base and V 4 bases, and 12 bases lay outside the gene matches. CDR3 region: CASSIWIRTRGTDTQYF. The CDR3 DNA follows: TGCGCCAGCAGCATCTGGATCAGGACTAGGGGCACAGATACGCAGTATTTT.

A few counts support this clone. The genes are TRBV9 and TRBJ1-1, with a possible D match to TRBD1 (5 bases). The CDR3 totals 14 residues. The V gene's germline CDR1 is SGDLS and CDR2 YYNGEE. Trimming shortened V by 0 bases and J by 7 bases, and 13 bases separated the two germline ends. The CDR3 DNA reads TGTGCCAGCAGCGTAGTTTCGGGGGGACGTGAAGCTTTCTTT. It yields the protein CASSVVSGGREAFF.

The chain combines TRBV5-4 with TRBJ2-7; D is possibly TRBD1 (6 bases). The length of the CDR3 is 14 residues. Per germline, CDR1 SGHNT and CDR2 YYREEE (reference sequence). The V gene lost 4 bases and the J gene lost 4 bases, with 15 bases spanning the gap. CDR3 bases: TGTGCCAGCAGCGTACGTGGGACACCATACGAGCAGTACTTC. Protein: CASSVRGTPYEQYF.

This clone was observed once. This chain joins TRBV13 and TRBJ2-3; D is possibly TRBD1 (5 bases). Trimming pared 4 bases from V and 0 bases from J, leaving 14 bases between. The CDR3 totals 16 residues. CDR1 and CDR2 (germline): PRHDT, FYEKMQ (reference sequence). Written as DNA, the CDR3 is TGTGCCAGCAGCTCCTTGGCAGGGCTGAGCACAGATACGCAGTATTTT. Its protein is CASSSLAGLSTDTQYF. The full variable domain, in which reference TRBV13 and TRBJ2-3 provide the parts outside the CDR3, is AAGVIQSPRHLIKEKRETATLKCYPIPRHDTVYWYQQGPGQDPQFLISFYEKMQSDKGSIPDRFSAQQFSDYHSELNMSSLELGDSALYFCASSSLAGLSTDTQYFGPGTRLTVL.

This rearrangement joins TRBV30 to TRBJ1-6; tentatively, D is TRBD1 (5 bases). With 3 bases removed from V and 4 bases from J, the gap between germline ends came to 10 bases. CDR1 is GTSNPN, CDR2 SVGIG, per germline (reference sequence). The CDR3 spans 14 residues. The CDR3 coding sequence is TGTGCCTGGAGAGGGGCAGGATATAATTCACCCCTCCACTTT. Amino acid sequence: CAWRGAGYNSPLHF.

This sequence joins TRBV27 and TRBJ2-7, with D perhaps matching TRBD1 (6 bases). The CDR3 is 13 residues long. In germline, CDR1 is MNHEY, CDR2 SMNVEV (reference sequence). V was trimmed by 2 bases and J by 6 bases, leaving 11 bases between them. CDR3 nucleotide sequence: TGTGCCAGCAGTTTAGTTCAGGGGTCCGAGCAGTACTTC. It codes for CASSLVQGSEQYF.

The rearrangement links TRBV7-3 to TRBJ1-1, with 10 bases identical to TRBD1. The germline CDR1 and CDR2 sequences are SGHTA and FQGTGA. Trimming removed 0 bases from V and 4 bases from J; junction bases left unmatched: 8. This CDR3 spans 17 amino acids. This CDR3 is CASSLTQGWTGGTEAFF. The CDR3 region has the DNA TGTGCCAGCAGCTTAACCCAAGGGTGGACAGGGGGCACTGAAGCTTTCTTT.

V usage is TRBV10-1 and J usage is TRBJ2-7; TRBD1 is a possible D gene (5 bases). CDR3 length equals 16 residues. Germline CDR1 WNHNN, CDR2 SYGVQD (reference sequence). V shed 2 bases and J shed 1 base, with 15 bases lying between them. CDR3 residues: CASSEVPDTPSYEQYF. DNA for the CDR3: TGCGCCAGCAGTGAGGTACCGGACACACCATCCTACGAGCAGTACTTC.

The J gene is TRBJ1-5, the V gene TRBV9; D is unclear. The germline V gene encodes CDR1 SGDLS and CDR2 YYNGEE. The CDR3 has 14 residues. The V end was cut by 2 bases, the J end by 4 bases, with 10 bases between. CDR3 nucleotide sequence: TGTGCCAGCAGCGTGGGTCAGGTAAATCAGCCCCAGCATTTT. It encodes CASSVGQVNQPQHF.

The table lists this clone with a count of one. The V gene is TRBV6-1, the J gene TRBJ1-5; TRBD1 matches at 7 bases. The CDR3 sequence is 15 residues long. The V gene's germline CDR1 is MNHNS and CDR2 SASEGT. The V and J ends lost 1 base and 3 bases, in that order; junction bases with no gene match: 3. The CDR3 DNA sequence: TGTGCCAGCAGTGAAGGACAGGGCGACAATCAGCCCCAGCATTTT. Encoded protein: CASSEGQGDNQPQHF.

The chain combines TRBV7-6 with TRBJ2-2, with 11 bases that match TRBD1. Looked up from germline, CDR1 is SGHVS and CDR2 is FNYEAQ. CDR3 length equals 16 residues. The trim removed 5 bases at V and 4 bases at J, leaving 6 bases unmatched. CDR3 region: CASSPGQGVSTGELFF. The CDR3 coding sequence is TGTGCCAGCAGCCCGGGACAGGGGGTTAGCACCGGGGAGCTGTTTTTT.